These 31 T cell receptor beta chains were all obtained from the same sample, sequenced in a study of blood T cell repertoires in COVID-19. Assay: immunoSEQ multiplex PCR; the TCRdb copy retains only in-frame clones and omits some. The table has 45,000 to 55,000 clones, approximately 87% seen once. The source material was peripheral blood. Receptors were obtained from a human donor in a cohort sampled during active COVID-19.

The chain carries TRBV7-6 and TRBJ1-5; D remains unclear. CDR3 length: 15 amino acids. Trimming cost V 1 base and J 2 bases, with 9 bases left between them. Germline CDR1 and CDR2: SGHVS and FNYEAQ. The CDR3 loop is CASSLEALGNQPQHF. CDR3 nucleotides: TGTGCCAGCAGCTTAGAAGCTTTGGGCAATCAGCCCCAGCATTTT.

The chain has TRBV18 and TRBJ1-2, with D uncertain. Germline-derived CDR1 and CDR2 are KGHSH and LQKENI. The CDR3 is 13 amino acids. V was shortened by 2 bases and J by 8 bases, with 12 bases between the two germline ends. The CDR3 protein is CASSPDVEMGYTF. The CDR3 DNA reads as TGTGCCAGCTCACCAGATGTAGAGATGGGCTACACCTTC.

In this sample, this clone turned up a few times. The chain combines TRBV7-9 with TRBJ1-3, with no clear D. The V gene lost 5 bases and the J gene lost 0 bases, with 8 bases spanning the gap. The CDR3 contains 14 residues. In germline, CDR1 is SEHNR, CDR2 FQNEAQ (reference sequence). CDR3 in DNA: TGTGCCAGCAGCCACATCGTCTCTGGAAACACCATATATTTT. Translated: CASSHIVSGNTIYF.

This chain connects TRBV5-6 to TRBJ2-1; 8 positions match TRBD2. J was trimmed by 7 bases and V by 4 bases; bases with no gene match: 7. This CDR3 region has 14 residues. Germline V gives CDR1 SGHDT, CDR2 YYEEEE. CDR3 DNA sequence: TGTGCCAGCAGCGCCACTAGCGGCTCAAATGAGCAGTTCTTC. Amino acids: CASSATSGSNEQFF.

The genes are TRBV5-4 and TRBJ2-2; tentatively, D is TRBD2 (5 bases). The CDR3 has 17 residues. CDR1 is SGHNT and CDR2 is YYREEE in the germline V gene (reference sequence). With 4 bases removed from V and 2 bases from J, the gap between germline ends came to 18 bases. CDR3 DNA: TGTGCCAGCAGCCACCCCGGGATCCCGGGAAACACCGGGGAGCTGTTTTTT. This encodes CASSHPGIPGNTGELFF.

V and J are TRBV5-1 and TRBJ2-7; 9 bases match TRBD1. V was clipped by 4 bases and J by 5 bases; unmatched bases: 10. CDR1 is SGHRS and CDR2 is YFSETQ in the germline V gene. CDR3 length equals 15 residues. CDR3 region: CASSREMGQGHEQYF. The CDR3 nucleotides read TGCGCCAGCAGCCGGGAGATGGGACAGGGCCACGAGCAGTACTTC.

This clone is a singleton in its sample. V and J are TRBV5-1 and TRBJ1-3, with TRBD1 identical over 9 bases. Germline V CDR1 and CDR2: SGHRS, YFSETQ. This CDR3 has 17 residues. V lost 0 bases to trimming and J lost 4 bases; unmatched junction nucleotides: 8. The CDR3 protein is CASSLGDTGGAGNTIYF. The CDR3 nucleotides are TGCGCCAGCAGCTTGGGGGACACAGGGGGCGCGGGAAACACCATATATTTT.

The V and J genes are TRBV19 and TRBJ1-3; 7 positions agree with TRBD1. Trimming removed 5 bases from V and 0 bases from J; junction bases left unmatched: 10. The CDR3 is made up of 17 amino acids. Germline loops: CDR1 LNHDA, CDR2 SQIVND (reference sequence). The CDR3 nucleotides are TGTGCCAGTAGTTCACCGGGACAGCGCGCCTCTGGAAACACCATATATTTT. The encoded protein is CASSSPGQRASGNTIYF.

The CDR3 reads CASRRGPARGNEQFF. In DNA, the CDR3 is TGTGCCAGCAGGCGGGGGCCGGCCCGAGGCAATGAGCAGTTCTTC. The V and J genes are TRBV6-5 and TRBJ2-1, with D maybe TRBD2 (7 bases). V shed 6 bases and J shed 6 bases, with 18 bases lying between them. Germline values: CDR1 MNHEY, CDR2 SVGAGI. This CDR3 is 15 amino acids long.

The J gene is TRBJ2-5, the V gene TRBV7-6; 7 bases are shared with TRBD1. The CDR3 runs to 14 residues. V was pared by 2 bases and J by 3 bases, with 3 bases of the junction left unmatched. The V gene's germline CDR1 is SGHVS and CDR2 FNYEAQ. The CDR3 DNA sequence: TGTGCCAGCAGCTTACGGACAGGAAAAGAGACCCAGTACTTC. Translating gives CASSLRTGKETQYF.

The chain combines TRBV7-6 with TRBJ2-2; D ambiguous. CDR1 is SGHVS and CDR2 is FNYEAQ in the germline V gene. Trimming removed 3 bases at V and 0 bases at J, with 2 bases between. CDR3 length equals 13 residues. Written as DNA, the CDR3 is TGTGCCAGCAGCTTCTCGAACACCGGGGAGCTGTTTTTT. Protein: CASSFSNTGELFF.

This chain uses TRBV19 with TRBJ1-1, with TRBD1 identical over 7 bases. This CDR3 is built from 14 residues. Germline V gives CDR1 LNHDA, CDR2 SQIVND (reference sequence). V shed 4 bases and J 4 bases; nucleotides not matched to a gene: 6. The CDR3 DNA reads TGTGCCAGTAGTACCCCTAACAGGGGCACTGAAGCTTTCTTT. Residues: CASSTPNRGTEAFF. Drawing the rest from reference TRBV19 and TRBJ1-1, the complete variable domain is DGGITQSPKYLFRKEGQNVTLSCEQNLNHDAMYWYRQDPGQGLRLIYYSQIVNDFQKGDIAEGYSVSREKKESFPLTVTSAQKNPTAFYLCASSTPNRGTEAFFGQGTRLTVV.

This chain links TRBV2 with TRBJ2-7; TRBD2 matches at 8 bases. There are 14 residues in the CDR3. V dropped 4 bases and J dropped 2; count of bases not matched to a gene: 4. Germline V gene data show CDR1 as SNHLY and CDR2 as FYNNEI. The CDR3 reads CASSVQRGPYEQYF. CDR3 bases: TGTGCCAGCAGTGTCCAGCGGGGGCCCTACGAGCAGTACTTC. The variable domain in full, with the rest retrieved from reference TRBV2 and TRBJ2-7, is EPEVTQTPSHQVTQMGQEVILRCVPISNHLYFYWYRQILGQKVEFLVSFYNNEISEKSEIFDDQFSVERPDGSNFTLKIRSTKLEDSAMYFCASSVQRGPYEQYFGPGTRLTVT.

This clone was counted a few times. V is TRBV7-3 and J is TRBJ1-2; no definite D call. Trimming stripped 1 base from V and 0 bases from J, with 6 bases between. The CDR3 has 14 amino acids. Germline loops: CDR1 SGHTA, CDR2 FQGTGA. The CDR3 protein is CASSLSGANYGYTF. For the CDR3, the DNA is TGTGCCAGCAGCTTAAGCGGAGCTAACTATGGCTACACCTTC.

The sample holds one count of this clone. The chain is built from TRBV9 and TRBJ2-1, with 7 bases identical to TRBD1. The V gene end was trimmed by 4 bases and the J gene end by 6 bases; junction bases not matched to a gene: 7. This CDR3 has 14 amino acids. CDR1 SGDLS and CDR2 YYNGEE come from the germline V gene. The CDR3 bases are TGTGCCAGCAGCCCAGTGACAGGGTCCAATGAGCAGTTCTTC. It encodes CASSPVTGSNEQFF.

The genes are TRBV10-3 and TRBJ1-2; 10 bases are a match to TRBD1. Germline V gives CDR1 ENHRY, CDR2 SYGVKD. V was pared by 7 bases and J by 5 bases, with 7 bases of the junction left unmatched. The CDR3 has 14 amino acids. CDR3 nucleotides: TGTGCCATCAACAAGGGACAGGGGAATTATGGCTACACCTTC. It yields the protein CAINKGQGNYGYTF.

This chain joins TRBV4-3 and TRBJ2-7; TRBD2 might be the D (7 bases). CDR3 size: 15 residues. V was clipped by 3 bases and J by 5 bases, with 17 bases between them. Germline V gene lookup returns CDR1 LGHNA and CDR2 YSLEER. CDR3 loop: CASSQEGGGGHEQYF. The CDR3 region has the DNA TGCGCCAGCAGCCAGGAGGGTGGGGGGGGCCACGAGCAGTACTTC.

The chain couples TRBV28 to TRBJ2-5, with TRBD1 matching over 10 bases. The junction had 6 bases not matched to a gene; V was cut back by 4 bases and J by 7 bases. Germline CDR1 MDHEN, CDR2 SYDVKM. This CDR3 comprises 14 residues. The CDR3, as DNA: TGTGCCAGCAGTTCCGGGACAGGGGCCGGGACCCAGTACTTC. It yields the protein CASSSGTGAGTQYF. The whole variable domain, remainder taken from reference TRBV28 and TRBJ2-5, is DVKVTQSSRYLVKRTGEKVFLECVQDMDHENMFWYRQDPGLGLRLIYFSYDVKMKEKGDIPEGYSVSREKKERFSLILESASTNQTSMYLCASSSGTGAGTQYFGPGTRLLVL.

The CDR3: CASSPTGDRGLDTQYF. CDR3 DNA: TGCGCCAGCAGCCCTACGGGGGACAGGGGGTTGGATACGCAGTATTTT. The chain employs TRBV5-1 and TRBJ2-3; TRBD1 agrees at 11 bases. Germline V gives CDR1 SGHRS, CDR2 YFSETQ. The CDR3 has 16 residues. J lost 6 bases, V lost 4 bases, and 10 bases had no gene match.

This clone was recorded only once. The genes are TRBV7-2 and TRBJ1-3; 7 bases map to TRBD1. The CDR3 covers 15 residues. Germline assignment: CDR1 SGHTA and CDR2 FQGNSA. Trimming at V came to 2 bases and at J to 2 bases, leaving 3 bases not matched to a gene. CDR3 nucleotide sequence: TGTGCCAGCAGCTTAAACAGGGGTGCTGGAAACACCATATATTTT. Protein sequence: CASSLNRGAGNTIYF.

The rearrangement joins TRBV3-1 (or the pseudogene TRBV3-2) to TRBJ2-5, with D possibly TRBD2 on 5 matching bases. This CDR3 is built from 14 residues. In germline, CDR1 is LGHDT, CDR2 YNNKEL (reference sequence). Trimming took 6 bases from V and 7 from J, leaving 18 bases between them. As DNA, the CDR3 is TGTGCCAGCAGTTATAGCGACTACCCAGGGACCCAGTACTTC. Amino acid sequence: CASSYSDYPGTQYF.

This clone was picked up a small number of times. The J gene is TRBJ1-5, the V gene TRBV7-2; a weak D match, TRBD1 (5 bases). The length of the CDR3 is 15 residues. Germline CDR1 and CDR2: SGHTA and FQGNSA. Trimming removed 7 bases from V and 5 bases from J, with 18 bases in between. CDR3 region: CASITQAVIHQPQHF. The CDR3 nucleotides are TGTGCCAGCATCACACAGGCTGTGATTCATCAGCCCCAGCATTTT.

The chain is built from TRBV7-2 and TRBJ2-1; 9 bases are shared with TRBD2. The CDR3 runs to 15 residues. Germline V gene data show CDR1 as SGHTA and CDR2 as FQGNSA. V shed 1 base and J 8 bases; nucleotides not matched to a gene: 6. In nucleotides, the CDR3 is TGTGCCAGCAGCTTAGGAGGCGGGGGGGCCTATGAGCAGTTCTTC. This encodes CASSLGGGGAYEQFF.

The sample holds a few counts of this clone. V gene TRBV13 combines with J gene TRBJ2-7, with 9 bases identical to TRBD2. V lost 4 bases, J lost 0 bases, and 10 bases stayed unmatched. Germline CDR1 PRHDT, CDR2 FYEKMQ (reference sequence). This CDR3 is built from 17 residues. Here the CDR3 reads CASSSPGVAGDSYEQYF. For the CDR3, the DNA is TGTGCCAGCAGCTCGCCGGGGGTAGCGGGGGACTCCTACGAGCAGTACTTC.

This clone is a singleton in its sample. The chain combines TRBV5-1 with TRBJ1-4; tentatively, D is TRBD1 (6 bases). CDR1 is SGHRS and CDR2 is YFSETQ in the germline V gene. The CDR3 length is 15 residues. V was shortened by 1 base and J by 5 bases, with 12 bases between the two germline ends. The CDR3 DNA sequence: TGCGCCAGCAGCTTGTCAGGGGAGAAAAATGAAAAACTGTTTTTT. It encodes CASSLSGEKNEKLFF.

The chain carries TRBV4-1 and TRBJ2-7, with D possibly TRBD2 on 6 matching bases. Germline CDR1 MGHRA, CDR2 YSYEKL. V was clipped by 3 bases and J by 2 bases, with 20 bases between them. The CDR3 runs 17 residues. The CDR3 coding sequence is TGCGCCAGCAGCCAGAACGCCCTGACTAGTCCCCCCTACGAGCAGTACTTC. Protein sequence: CASSQNALTSPPYEQYF.

The chain combines TRBV30 with TRBJ1-2, with TRBD1 as a possible D gene (5 bases). Germline lookup yields CDR1 GTSNPN and CDR2 SVGIG (reference sequence). The V and J ends lost 4 bases and 4 bases respectively, with 16 bases between them. The CDR3 consists of 14 residues. The CDR3 sequence: CAWTPGRTIYGYTF. The CDR3 DNA is TGTGCCTGGACACCGGGACGGACTATCTATGGCTACACCTTC.

The gene calls are TRBV19 and TRBJ2-1; 8 positions agree with TRBD2. Germline V lookup: CDR1 LNHDA, CDR2 SQIVND (reference sequence). The CDR3 has 17 amino acids. V lost 3 bases, J lost 1 base, and 8 bases stayed unmatched. In DNA form, the CDR3 reads TGTGCCAGTAGTATTGCCAGCGGGGGAACTTCCTACAATGAGCAGTTCTTC. Translated, it gives CASSIASGGTSYNEQFF.

This clone is termed medium-sized. This chain connects TRBV6-5 to TRBJ1-1, with 7 bases fitting TRBD1. The CDR3 is 13 residues long. Germline CDR1 MNHEY, CDR2 SVGAGI. V was pared by 4 bases and J by 4 bases, with 3 bases of the junction left unmatched. The CDR3 nucleotides read TGTGCCAGCAGTTCCGACAGGGTCACTGAAGCTTTCTTT. This translates into CASSSDRVTEAFF.

The chain couples TRBV4-2 to TRBJ2-7; D is perhaps TRBD2 (6 bases). V lost 3 bases and J lost 2, with 14 bases in between. The CDR3 spans 15 residues. Germline CDR1 LGHNA, CDR2 YNFKEQ. The CDR3 here is CASSQIGTGPYEQYF. CDR3 DNA sequence: TGTGCCAGCAGCCAGATCGGGACTGGACCCTACGAGCAGTACTTC.

The rearrangement uses TRBV29-1 and TRBJ1-2; the D is unclear. With 4 bases removed from V and 8 bases from J, the gap between germline ends came to 20 bases. The V gene's germline CDR1 is SQVTM and CDR2 ANQGSEA. The length of the CDR3 is 14 residues. CDR3 DNA sequence: TGCAGCGTTGTTTCTGGTATTAACTATGTAGGCTACACCTTC. Translating it yields CSVVSGINYVGYTF.